This TCR beta chain was observed in a study of naive and memory T cell subsets (dated by TCRdb to 2015 to 2018). About the full investigation: The study applied an open-source, UMI-based TCR alpha and beta sequencing pipeline to sorted naive and memory peripheral blood T cell subsets. RNA was DNase-treated and reverse transcribed with TCR constant-region primers, mostly using SuperScript III. Complete agreement was observed between the functional CMV T cell responses and the IgG serology results.

From the second PCR step on, the TCR alpha and beta chain libraries were amplified in separate reactions. To determine each donor's CMV status, fresh PBMCs were stimulated overnight with CMV viral lysate, and IFNgamma production from CD4+ T cells was then assessed. CD4 T cells were positively selected using Miltenyi beads, after which CD8 T cells were positively selected from the CD4-negative fraction. Cells were stained for CD3, CD4, CD8, CD45RA, CD27 and a live/dead dye and were sorted on a BD Aria II into four subsets based on CD45RA and CD27. Effector memory cells were sorted as CD45RA-CD27-, whereas EMRA cells were sorted as CD45RA+CD27-. Blood came from a few healthy volunteers, each fractionated into CD4 and CD8 T cells and then into four differentiation subsets. About 110 ml of peripheral blood was collected from each donor, and PBMC were isolated by Ficoll-Paque PLUS density-gradient centrifugation. After sorting, cells were lysed in RLT buffer, RNA was extracted using a Qiagen RNeasy kit, and the extracted RNA was stored at -80 degrees C.

The CDR3 starts with the cysteine, ends with the phenylalanine, and has 17 residues. This entry keeps only the CDR3 DNA: 51 bases, framed from base 1. Taken from the germline V gene, the CDR1 and CDR2 loops are SNHLY and FYNNEI. From V the trimming removes 1 base and from J it removes 10 bases, while the gene matches leave 12 bases of the junction unaccounted for. By how much of the sample it makes up, this clonotype is medium-sized (0.01 to 0.1%). Its antigen is unknown. Per-base quality was not reported, and no clone a single base away is much larger than it. The paper as a whole reports these results and caveats: In both CD4 and CD8 cells, going from naive through CM, EM and EMRA, the Gini index went up while Shannon and inverse Simpson diversity went down. The repertoire findings for the naive and memory subsets could not be validated, as no ground truth was available. RNA-based TCR counts may be influenced by expression changes linked to T cell activation and differentiation. Once error correction was done, more than 90% of naive TCR sequences showed up just once, which made the naive abundance distributions much steeper than those of the memory subsets. TCR abundance followed a power law whose exponent differed between naive and memory subsets but was consistent across the three individuals. Single alpha or beta chain sequences, rather than paired alpha/beta receptors, were used to define clonotypes.

Libraries were constructed by UMI-ligation and nested PCR. The beta constant-region primer consisted of an equimolar mixture of two oligonucleotides that together covered TRBC1 and TRBC2. Four rounds of PCR were used to amplify ligated cDNA, with nested alpha and beta constant-region primers being used together with the SP2 primer. A single-stranded oligonucleotide bearing the SP2 primer plus a 12-nucleotide UMI was ligated onto the 3' end of the cDNA by T4 RNA ligase 1. The ligation reaction was kept at 16 degrees C for roughly 18-24 hours. PCR2 was usually performed as a SYBR Green qPCR and halted at a preset threshold so that over-amplification would not occur. Agencourt AMPure XP magnetic beads were used for all purifications after the first. Library amounts were measured by Qubit and library quality was assessed on a TapeStation, where the main peak was expected at around 650 bp. Pooled libraries were sequenced on an Illumina MiSeq using v2 2x251 paired-end kits, and typically roughly 0.85-2.2 million reads were obtained per sample. Each sample library was pooled at about 4 nM, and about 5-7.5% PhiX was included to improve cluster recognition. As for the original processing: Using tag matching that tolerated one base-pair mismatch, Decombinator assigned V and J genes to FASTQ reads that had been processed by Demultiplexor. Collapsinator relied on UMIs to fix sequencing errors as well as frequency errors caused by PCR heterogeneity. TCRs were translated and CDR3s were extracted from the conserved cysteine to the FGXG phenylalanine by CDR3Translator, with non-productive sequences being flagged. Gini, Shannon entropy and inverse Simpson indices were computed after subsampling the repertoires to the same number of UMI-defined TCRs. Within the linear range, a power law was fitted to clonotype abundance distributions using maximum likelihood. When run on a single naive CD8 sample, MIGEC and the pipeline yielded similar UMI counts, similar unique TCR numbers and similar clonal distributions. Repertoires were searched for some 7,000 CMV-associated CDR3 sequences compiled from VDJdb and a published dataset. Using fastp at Q25 and MiXCR, TCRdb reprocessed the public reads and kept productive beta chains. Rows with one shared CDR3 protein collapse into an entry with the most common genes and DNA. TCRdb, not the authors, supplied the V and J calls. This sample has 7,900 or so distinct CDR3 sequences in its table, and roughly 29% of those were observed once. The top ten constitute less than 70% of the sample.

The chain uses TRBV2 and TRBJ1-6; the central 8 bases match TRBD1. This clonotype originated in a human donor in good health. The sample taken for sequencing was CD8+ TEMRA cells from blood. The cell subset or site label corresponds to: effector memory re-expressing CD45RA, CD45RA+ CD27-. The CDR3 here reads CASSEEVPTGGGSPLHF. DNA sequence: TGTGCCAGCAGTGAAGAGGTCCCTACAGGGGGGGGCTCACCCCTCCACTTT.